This T cell receptor (beta chain) originates from a study of OX40 agonist ivuxolimab in advanced cancers. Study-wide background: The patients received agonistic anti-OX40 (CD134) antibody ivuxolimab.

Assay: immunoSEQ multiplex PCR; the TCRdb copy retains only in-frame clones and omits some. The sample records approximately 35,000 clones, 88% being singletons. Per the germline V gene, CDR1 is MNHEY and CDR2 is SVGAGI. Trimming removed 0 bases from V and 10 bases from J, with 13 bases in between. The CDR3 contains 15 residues. This chain links TRBV6-5 with TRBJ1-6; possible D gene TRBD1, 6 bases. This sequence was found in an adult with an advanced solid tumor such as melanoma, head and neck, liver or kidney cancer. Material: CD4+ or CD8+ T cells sorted from blood, obtained in a trial of the OX40 agonist ivuxolimab. In DNA, the CDR3 is TGTGCCAGCAGTTACTCAGGGGGGGGCTCGTCACCCCTCCACTTT. Its protein product is CASSYSGGGSSPLHF.